The 11 T cell receptor beta chains listed next were all sequenced from one sample in a study of cytotoxic CD8 clonotypes in ibrutinib-treated CLL. Libraries were prepared by immunoSEQ multiplex PCR; TCRdb keeps only in-frame clonotypes and omits some of them. The data contain 150,000 to 200,000 clones, approximately 84% of them singletons. Sequencing was performed on PBMCs, taken after 24 months of ibrutinib treatment. Every receptor here comes from a human donor with chronic lymphocytic leukemia.

The chain uses TRBV2 and TRBJ2-1, with TRBD1 matching 7 bases. The CDR3 length is 15 residues. Per germline, CDR1 SNHLY and CDR2 FYNNEI. V shed 1 base, J shed 4 bases, and the junction held 4 bases outside the gene matches. CDR3 in amino acids: CASSEEQGIYNEQFF. In nucleotides, the CDR3 is TGTGCCAGCAGTGAAGAACAGGGGATATACAATGAGCAGTTCTTC.

The gene calls are TRBV7-2 and TRBJ2-1; D perhaps matches TRBD1 (6 bases). Germline CDR1 and CDR2: SGHTA and FQGNSA. The V and J ends lost 6 bases and 4 bases respectively, with 10 bases between them. The CDR3 covers 13 residues. The CDR3 nucleotides are TGTGCCAGCAGATTAACAGGGTACAATGAGCAGTTCTTC. Its translation is CASRLTGYNEQFF.

The chain has TRBV5-5 and TRBJ2-2; tentatively, D is TRBD2 (6 bases). From germline, CDR1 is SGHKS and CDR2 YYEKEE (reference sequence). V was shortened by 2 bases and J by 8 bases, with 10 bases between the two germline ends. This CDR3 is built from 13 residues. The CDR3 is CASSFSGMGELFF. In DNA form, the CDR3 reads TGTGCCAGCAGCTTTAGCGGTATGGGGGAGCTGTTTTTT.

The rearrangement uses TRBV2 and TRBJ1-1; D unclear. V was clipped by 8 bases and J by 1 base, with 11 bases between them. From germline, CDR1 is SNHLY and CDR2 FYNNEI. This CDR3 contains 13 residues. The CDR3 sequence: CASSGPRNTEAFF. The CDR3 nucleotides are TGTGCCAGCTCCGGGCCCCGGAACACTGAAGCTTTCTTT.

This clone was observed a few times. The chain joins TRBV30 to TRBJ1-2; D ambiguous. V shed 0 bases and J shed 4 bases, with 3 bases lying between them. Germline V CDR1 and CDR2: GTSNPN, SVGIG (reference sequence). The CDR3 sequence is 11 residues long. The CDR3 DNA follows: TGTGCCTGGAGTGTTGCCTATGGCTACACCTTC. This encodes CAWSVAYGYTF.

This chain uses TRBV7-3 with TRBJ2-3, with a weak D call TRBD2 (5 bases). The V end was cut by 5 bases, the J end by 2 bases, with 17 bases between. The CDR3 is 16 residues long. The germline V gene has CDR1 SGHTA and CDR2 FQGTGA. CDR3 protein: CASSPGYAQHTDTQYF. The CDR3 coding sequence is TGTGCCAGCAGCCCGGGGTACGCTCAACACACAGATACGCAGTATTTT.

The rearrangement joins TRBV7-9 to TRBJ2-1; D is unresolved. The ends were cut back, 3 bases at V and 4 bases at J, with 10 bases in the middle. Germline assignment: CDR1 SEHNR and CDR2 FQNEAQ (reference sequence). The CDR3 loop spans 14 amino acids. The chain's CDR3 is CASSLGVGYNEQFF. The CDR3, as DNA: TGTGCCAGCAGCTTGGGTGTGGGATACAATGAGCAGTTCTTC.

The chain couples TRBV6-6 to TRBJ2-3, with 10 bases that match TRBD2. J was trimmed by 6 bases and V by 4 bases; bases with no gene match: 4. The length of the CDR3 is 14 residues. Germline CDR1 is MNHNY and CDR2 is SVGAGI (reference sequence). CDR3 sequence reads: CASSFSGGMDTQYF. CDR3 sequence (DNA): TGTGCCAGCAGTTTTAGCGGGGGGATGGATACGCAGTATTTT.

The genes are TRBV2 and TRBJ1-1; D unclear. Germline V gives CDR1 SNHLY, CDR2 FYNNEI. Trimming left V 4 bases short and J 8 bases short, with 11 bases between. The CDR3 covers 12 residues. This CDR3 reads CASSVIRTEAFF. Here the CDR3 DNA reads TGTGCCAGCAGTGTAATTAGGACGGAAGCTTTCTTT. Supplemented by reference TRBV2 and TRBJ1-1, the full variable domain reads EPEVTQTPSHQVTQMGQEVILRCVPISNHLYFYWYRQILGQKVEFLVSFYNNEISEKSEIFDDQFSVERPDGSNFTLKIRSTKLEDSAMYFCASSVIRTEAFFGQGTRLTVV.

V usage is TRBV6-1 and J usage is TRBJ1-5; perhaps TRBD1 as D (6 bases). This CDR3 is 14 amino acids long. V lost 4 bases, J lost 4 bases, and 11 bases lay in between. Germline CDR1 reads MNHNS; CDR2 reads SASEGT. CDR3 loop: CASSGQVLNQPQHF. CDR3 sequence (DNA): TGTGCCAGCAGTGGACAGGTTTTAAATCAGCCCCAGCATTTT.

The chain's CDR3 is CAWARGLAGGPDTQYF. Written as DNA, the CDR3 is TGTGCCTGGGCCCGTGGACTAGCGGGGGGGCCGGATACGCAGTATTTT. The chain is built from TRBV30 and TRBJ2-3, with 15 bases matching TRBD2. V gave up 5 bases and J gave up 6 bases; unmatched junction bases: 9. Germline loops: CDR1 GTSNPN, CDR2 SVGIG (reference sequence). This CDR3 contains 16 residues. Looking up the rest from reference TRBV30 and TRBJ2-3 gives the full variable domain: SQTIHQWPATLVQPVGSPLSLECTVEGTSNPNLYWYRQAAGRGLQLLFYSVGIGQISSEVPQNLSASRPQDRQFILSSKKLLLSDSGFYLCAWARGLAGGPDTQYFGPGTRLTVL.